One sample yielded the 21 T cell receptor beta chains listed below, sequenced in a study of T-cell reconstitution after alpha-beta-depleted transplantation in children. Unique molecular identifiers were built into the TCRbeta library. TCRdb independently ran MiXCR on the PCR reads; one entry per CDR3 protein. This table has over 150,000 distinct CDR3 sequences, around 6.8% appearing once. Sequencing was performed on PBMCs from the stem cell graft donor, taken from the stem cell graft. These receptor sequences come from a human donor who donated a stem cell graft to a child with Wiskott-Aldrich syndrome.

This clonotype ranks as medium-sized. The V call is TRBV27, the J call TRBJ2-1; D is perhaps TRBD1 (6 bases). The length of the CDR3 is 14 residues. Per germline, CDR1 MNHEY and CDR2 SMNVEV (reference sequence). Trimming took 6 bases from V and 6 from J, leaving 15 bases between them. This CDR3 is CASRTGFPGNEQFF. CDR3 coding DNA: TGTGCCAGCAGAACAGGGTTTCCGGGCAATGAGCAGTTCTTC.

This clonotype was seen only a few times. CDR3 DNA: TGCAGCGTTGGTCAGGGGCTCATGAACACTGAAGCTTTCTTT. This codes for CSVGQGLMNTEAFF. The V and J genes are TRBV29-1 and TRBJ1-1, with a possible D match to TRBD1 (6 bases). V lost 4 bases and J lost 0, with 12 bases in between. Germline CDR1 SQVTM, CDR2 ANQGSEA. CDR3 size: 14 residues.

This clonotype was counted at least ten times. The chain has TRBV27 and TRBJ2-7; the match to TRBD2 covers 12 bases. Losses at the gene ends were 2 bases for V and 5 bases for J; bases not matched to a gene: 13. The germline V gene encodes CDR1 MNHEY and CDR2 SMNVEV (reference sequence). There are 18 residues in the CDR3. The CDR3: CASSLRSSGGAFGHEQYF. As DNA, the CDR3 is TGTGCCAGCAGTTTAAGGTCTAGCGGGGGGGCCTTTGGGCACGAGCAGTACTTC.

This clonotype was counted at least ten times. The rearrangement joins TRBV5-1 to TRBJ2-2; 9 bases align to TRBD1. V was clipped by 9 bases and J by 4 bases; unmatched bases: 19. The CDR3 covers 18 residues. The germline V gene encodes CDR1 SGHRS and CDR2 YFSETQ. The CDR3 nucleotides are TGCGCCACGGCGGACGGGACAGGGTCGTGGGGAAGCACCGGGGAGCTGTTTTTT. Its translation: CATADGTGSWGSTGELFF.

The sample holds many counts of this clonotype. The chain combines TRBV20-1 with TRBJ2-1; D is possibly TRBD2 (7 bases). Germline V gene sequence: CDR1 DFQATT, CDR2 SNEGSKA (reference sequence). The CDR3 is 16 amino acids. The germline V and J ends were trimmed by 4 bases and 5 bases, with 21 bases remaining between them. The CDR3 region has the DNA TGCAGTGCTAAAAACCTGGGGGGGCGCGGCGACAATGAGCAGTTCTTC. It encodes CSAKNLGGRGDNEQFF.

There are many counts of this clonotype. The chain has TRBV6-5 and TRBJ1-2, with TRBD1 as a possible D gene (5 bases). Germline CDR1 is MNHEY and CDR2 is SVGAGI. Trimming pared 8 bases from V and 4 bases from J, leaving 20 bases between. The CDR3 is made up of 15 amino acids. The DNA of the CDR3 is TGTGCCAGCGGAACGTCAGGGTTGTGGAGCTATGGCTACACCTTC. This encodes CASGTSGLWSYGYTF.

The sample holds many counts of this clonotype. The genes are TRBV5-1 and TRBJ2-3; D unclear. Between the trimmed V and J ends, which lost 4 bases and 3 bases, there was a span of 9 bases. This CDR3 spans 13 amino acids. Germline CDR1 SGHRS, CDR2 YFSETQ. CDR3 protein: CASSPSTTDTQYF. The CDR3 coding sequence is TGCGCCAGCAGCCCTAGTACGACAGATACGCAGTATTTT.

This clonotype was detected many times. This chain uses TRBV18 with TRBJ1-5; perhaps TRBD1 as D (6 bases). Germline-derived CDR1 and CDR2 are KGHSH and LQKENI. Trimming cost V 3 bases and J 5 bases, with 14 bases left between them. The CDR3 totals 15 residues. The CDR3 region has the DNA TGTGCCAGCTCACCGATACAGGGAAGGGATCAGCCCCAGCATTTT. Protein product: CASSPIQGRDQPQHF.

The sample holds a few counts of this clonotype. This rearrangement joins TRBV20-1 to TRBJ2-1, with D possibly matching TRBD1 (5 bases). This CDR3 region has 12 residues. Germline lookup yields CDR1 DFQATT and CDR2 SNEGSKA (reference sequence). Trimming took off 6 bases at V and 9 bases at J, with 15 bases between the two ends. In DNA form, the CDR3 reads TGCAGTGCCTGTATAGGGGCCGGTGAGCAGTTCTTC. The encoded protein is CSACIGAGEQFF.

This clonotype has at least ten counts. The DNA of the CDR3 is TGCAGTGCTGGACCGCTCCTAGCGGGGAAAGAGACCCAGTACTTC. Translation: CSAGPLLAGKETQYF. V usage is TRBV20-1 and J usage is TRBJ2-5; 9 bases match TRBD2. The CDR3 is 15 amino acids. J gave up 3 bases and V 5 bases, and 10 bases lay outside the gene matches. Germline CDR1 reads DFQATT; CDR2 reads SNEGSKA (reference sequence).

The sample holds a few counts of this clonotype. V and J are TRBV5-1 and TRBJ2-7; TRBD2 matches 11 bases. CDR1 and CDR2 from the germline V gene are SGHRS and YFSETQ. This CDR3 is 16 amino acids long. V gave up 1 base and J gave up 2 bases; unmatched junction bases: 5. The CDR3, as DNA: TGCGCCAGCAGCTTGAAAATAGCGGGGGGGCCCTACGAGCAGTACTTC. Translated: CASSLKIAGGPYEQYF.

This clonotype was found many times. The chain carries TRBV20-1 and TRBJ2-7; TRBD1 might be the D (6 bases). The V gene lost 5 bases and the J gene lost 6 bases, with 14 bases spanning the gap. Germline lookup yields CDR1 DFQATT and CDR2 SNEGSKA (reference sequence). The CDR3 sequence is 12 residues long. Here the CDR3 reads CSAEPTGTEQYF. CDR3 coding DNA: TGCAGTGCTGAACCGACAGGCACCGAGCAGTACTTC.

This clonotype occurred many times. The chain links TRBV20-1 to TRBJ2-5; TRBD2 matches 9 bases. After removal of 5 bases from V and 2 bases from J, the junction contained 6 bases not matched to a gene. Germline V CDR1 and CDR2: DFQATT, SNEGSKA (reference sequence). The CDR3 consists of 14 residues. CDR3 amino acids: CSAEREVGQETQYF. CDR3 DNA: TGCAGTGCTGAGCGGGAGGTCGGGCAAGAGACCCAGTACTTC.

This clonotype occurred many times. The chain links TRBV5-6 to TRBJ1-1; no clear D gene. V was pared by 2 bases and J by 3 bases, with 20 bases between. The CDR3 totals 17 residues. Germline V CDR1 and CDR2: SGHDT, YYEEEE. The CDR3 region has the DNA TGTGCCAGCAGCTTTTTGGACCCTTTTGTCAGAGACACTGAAGCTTTCTTT. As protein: CASSFLDPFVRDTEAFF.

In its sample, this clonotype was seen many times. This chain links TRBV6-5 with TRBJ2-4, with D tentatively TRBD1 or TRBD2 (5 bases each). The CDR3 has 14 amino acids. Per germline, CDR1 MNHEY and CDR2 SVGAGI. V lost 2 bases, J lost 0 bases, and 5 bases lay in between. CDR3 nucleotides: TGTGCCAGCAGTTACGGGGGAGCCAAAAACATTCAGTACTTC. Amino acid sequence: CASSYGGAKNIQYF.

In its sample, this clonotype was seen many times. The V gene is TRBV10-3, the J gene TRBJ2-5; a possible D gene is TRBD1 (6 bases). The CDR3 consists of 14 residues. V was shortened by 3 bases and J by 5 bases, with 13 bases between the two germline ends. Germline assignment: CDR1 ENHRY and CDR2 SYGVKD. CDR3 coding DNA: TGTGCCATCAGTGAAAACGGCCAGGGGGAGACCCAGTACTTC. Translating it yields CAISENGQGETQYF.

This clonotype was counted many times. The CDR3 spells CASSSGDYGYTF. The CDR3 DNA reads as TGTGCCAGCAGTTCCGGGGACTATGGCTACACCTTC. V is TRBV6-2 or TRBV6-3 and J is TRBJ1-2; D gene uncertain. The CDR3 is made up of 12 amino acids. V was cut by 4 bases and J by 3 bases, with 6 bases left in between. Germline V gives CDR1 MNHEY, CDR2 SVGEGT.

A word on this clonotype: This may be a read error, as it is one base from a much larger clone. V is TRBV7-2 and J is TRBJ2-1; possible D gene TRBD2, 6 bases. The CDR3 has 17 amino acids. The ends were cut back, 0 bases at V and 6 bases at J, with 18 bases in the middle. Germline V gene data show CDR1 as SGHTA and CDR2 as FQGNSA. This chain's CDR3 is CASSLAKGRLGFNEQFF. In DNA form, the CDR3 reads TGTGCCAGCAGCTTAGCCAAGGGGAGGTTAGGTTTCAATGAGCAGTTCTTC.

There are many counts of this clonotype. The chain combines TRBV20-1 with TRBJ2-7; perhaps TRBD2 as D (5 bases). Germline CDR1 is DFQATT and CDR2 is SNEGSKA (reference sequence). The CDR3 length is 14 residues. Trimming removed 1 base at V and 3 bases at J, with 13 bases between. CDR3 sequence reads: CSARVSGIFYEQYF. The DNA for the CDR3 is TGCAGTGCTAGAGTTTCGGGAATCTTCTACGAGCAGTACTTC.

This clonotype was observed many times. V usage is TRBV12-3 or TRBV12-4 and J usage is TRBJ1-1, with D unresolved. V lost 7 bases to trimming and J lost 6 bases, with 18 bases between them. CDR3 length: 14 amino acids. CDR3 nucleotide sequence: TGTGCCAGCACTCCCCTTGCCGGGTGGGCTGAAGCTTTCTTT. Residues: CASTPLAGWAEAFF.

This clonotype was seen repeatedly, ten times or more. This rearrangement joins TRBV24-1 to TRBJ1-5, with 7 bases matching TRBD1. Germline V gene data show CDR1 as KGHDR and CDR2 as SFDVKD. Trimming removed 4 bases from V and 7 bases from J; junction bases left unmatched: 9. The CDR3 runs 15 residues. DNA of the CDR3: TGTGCCACCAGTGACCGAAGAGACAGGGACCAGCCCCAGCATTTT. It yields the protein CATSDRRDRDQPQHF.